These 2 T cell receptor beta chains originate from one sample sequenced in a study of regulatory T cells in long-lasting Graves disease. With iRepertoire HTBI primers and Arm-PCR of CDR3 regions, TCR beta libraries were built. TCRdb redid the calling of the multiplex PCR reads with MiXCR, one entry per CDR3 protein. Among some 560,000 distinct CDR3 sequences listed, about 16% were seen once. Time point noted: newly diagnosed GD, antithyroid drugs for less than 3 months. The TCR library was made from RNA extracted from PBMCs. These data were likewise used in another study, on T cells in Graves' hyperthyroidism and ophthalmopathy.

Sequenced here: peripheral blood mononuclear cells (PBMCs), sampled at new diagnosis, from a patient treated with antithyroid drugs. The receptors here all came from a woman aged 40-65 years with Graves disease.

This clonotype was found a few times. The gene calls are TRBV19 and TRBJ1-6, with a possible D match to TRBD1 (6 bases). The ends were cut back, 2 bases at V and 8 bases at J, with 16 bases in the middle. CDR3 length: 16 residues. Germline V gene lookup returns CDR1 LNHDA and CDR2 SQIVND (reference sequence). Here the CDR3 reads CASSITRDMADSPLHF. As DNA, the CDR3 is TGTGCCAGTAGTATAACACGGGACATGGCGGATTCACCCCTCCACTTT.

The table lists this clonotype with many counts. The chain employs TRBV3-1 and TRBJ2-3; D is undetermined. Trimming stripped 8 bases from V and 0 bases from J, with 9 bases between. CDR3 length equals 13 residues. Germline CDR1 is LGHDT and CDR2 is YNNKEL (reference sequence). This chain's CDR3 is CASHHGSTDTQYF. CDR3 in DNA: TGTGCCAGCCACCATGGTAGCACAGATACGCAGTATTTT.